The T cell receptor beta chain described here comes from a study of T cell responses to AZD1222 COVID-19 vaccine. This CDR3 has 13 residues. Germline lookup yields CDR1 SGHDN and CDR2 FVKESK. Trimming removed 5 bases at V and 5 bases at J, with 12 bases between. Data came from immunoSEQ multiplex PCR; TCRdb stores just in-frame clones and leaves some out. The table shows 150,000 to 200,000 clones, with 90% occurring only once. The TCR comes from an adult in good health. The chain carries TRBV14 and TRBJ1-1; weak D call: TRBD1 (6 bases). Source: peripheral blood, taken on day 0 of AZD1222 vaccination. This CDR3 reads CASSVQGGTEAFF. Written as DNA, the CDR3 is TGTGCCAGCAGCGTACAGGGAGGGACTGAAGCTTTCTTT.